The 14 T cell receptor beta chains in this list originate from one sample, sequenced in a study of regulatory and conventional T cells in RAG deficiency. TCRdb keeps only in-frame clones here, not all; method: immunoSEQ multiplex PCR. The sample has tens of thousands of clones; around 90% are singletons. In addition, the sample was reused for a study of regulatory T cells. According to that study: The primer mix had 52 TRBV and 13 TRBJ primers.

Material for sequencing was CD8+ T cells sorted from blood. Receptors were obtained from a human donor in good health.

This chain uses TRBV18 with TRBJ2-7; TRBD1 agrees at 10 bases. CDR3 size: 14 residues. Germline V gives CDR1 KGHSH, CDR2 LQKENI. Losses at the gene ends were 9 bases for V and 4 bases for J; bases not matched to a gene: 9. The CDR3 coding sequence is TGTGCCAGTGTCGCGGGACAGGGGTTGTACGAGCAGTACTTC. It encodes CASVAGQGLYEQYF.

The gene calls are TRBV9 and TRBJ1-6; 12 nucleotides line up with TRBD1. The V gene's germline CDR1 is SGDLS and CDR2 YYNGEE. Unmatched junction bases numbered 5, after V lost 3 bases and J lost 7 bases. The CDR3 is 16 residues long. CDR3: CASSEFGTGGNSPLHF. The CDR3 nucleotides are TGTGCCAGCAGCGAGTTTGGGACAGGGGGCAATTCACCCCTCCACTTT.

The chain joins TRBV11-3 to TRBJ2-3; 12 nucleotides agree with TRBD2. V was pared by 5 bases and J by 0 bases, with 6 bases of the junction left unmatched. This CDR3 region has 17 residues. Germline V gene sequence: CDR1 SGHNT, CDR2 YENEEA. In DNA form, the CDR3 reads TGTGCCAGCAGCGAAAGGACTAGCGGGGCTAGCACAGATACGCAGTATTTT. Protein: CASSERTSGASTDTQYF.

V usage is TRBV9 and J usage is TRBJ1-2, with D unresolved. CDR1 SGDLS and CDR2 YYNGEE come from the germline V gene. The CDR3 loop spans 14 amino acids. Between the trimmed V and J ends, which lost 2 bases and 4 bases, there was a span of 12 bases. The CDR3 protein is CASSVGGLPYGYTF. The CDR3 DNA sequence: TGTGCCAGCAGCGTCGGAGGACTGCCCTATGGCTACACCTTC.

The CDR3, as DNA: TGTGCCAGCAGCCCACAGGGGGCTAACACTGAAGCTTTCTTT. Translation gives CASSPQGANTEAFF. The chain uses TRBV14 and TRBJ1-1, with TRBD1 matching 9 bases. The CDR3 runs 14 residues. V was pared by 4 bases and J by 2 bases, with 2 bases of the junction left unmatched. The germline CDR1 and CDR2 sequences are SGHDN and FVKESK. Full variable domain (missing parts from reference TRBV14 and TRBJ1-1): EAGVTQFPSHSVIEKGQTVTLRCDPISGHDNLYWYRRVMGKEIKFLLHFVKESKQDESGMPNNRFLAERTGGTYSTLKVQPAELEDSGVYFCASSPQGANTEAFFGQGTRLTVV.

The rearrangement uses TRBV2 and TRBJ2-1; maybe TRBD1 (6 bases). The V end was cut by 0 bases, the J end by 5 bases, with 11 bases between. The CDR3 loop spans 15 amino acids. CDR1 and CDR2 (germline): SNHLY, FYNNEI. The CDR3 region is CASSEAVGHNNEQFF. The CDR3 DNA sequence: TGTGCCAGCAGTGAAGCGGTGGGACATAACAATGAGCAGTTCTTC.

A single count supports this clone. The CDR3 bases are TGTGCCAGCAGCTTAGCGGGGGGGGTGGGCCAGCCCCAGCATTTT. Its translation is CASSLAGGVGQPQHF. The V gene is TRBV7-6, the J gene TRBJ1-5, with D possibly matching TRBD1 (5 bases). The CDR3 has 15 amino acids. The V and J ends lost 0 bases and 7 bases respectively, with 13 bases between them. Germline lookup yields CDR1 SGHVS and CDR2 FNYEAQ.

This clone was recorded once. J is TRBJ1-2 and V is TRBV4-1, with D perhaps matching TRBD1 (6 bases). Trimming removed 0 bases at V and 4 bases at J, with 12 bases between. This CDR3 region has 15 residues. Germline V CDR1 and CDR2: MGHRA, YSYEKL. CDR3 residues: CASSQDRSGVYGYTF. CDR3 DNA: TGCGCCAGCAGCCAAGATAGGTCAGGGGTCTATGGCTACACCTTC.

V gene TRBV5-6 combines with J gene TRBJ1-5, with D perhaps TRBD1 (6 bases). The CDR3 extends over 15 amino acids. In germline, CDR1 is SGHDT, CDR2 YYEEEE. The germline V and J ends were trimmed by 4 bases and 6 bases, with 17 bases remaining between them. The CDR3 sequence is CASSPSGTQFQPQHF. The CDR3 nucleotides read TGTGCCAGCAGCCCTTCCGGGACACAATTTCAGCCCCAGCATTTT.

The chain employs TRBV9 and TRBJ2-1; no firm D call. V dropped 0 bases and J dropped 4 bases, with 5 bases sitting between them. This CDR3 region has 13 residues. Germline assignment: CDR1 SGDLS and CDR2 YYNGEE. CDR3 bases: TGTGCCAGCAGCGTAGAGGGATACAATGAGCAGTTCTTC. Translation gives CASSVEGYNEQFF. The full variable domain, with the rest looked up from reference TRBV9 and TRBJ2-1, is DSGVTQTPKHLITATGQRVTLRCSPRSGDLSVYWYQQSLDQGLQFLIQYYNGEERAKGNILERFSAQQFPDLHSELNLSSLELGDSALYFCASSVEGYNEQFFGPGTRLTVL.

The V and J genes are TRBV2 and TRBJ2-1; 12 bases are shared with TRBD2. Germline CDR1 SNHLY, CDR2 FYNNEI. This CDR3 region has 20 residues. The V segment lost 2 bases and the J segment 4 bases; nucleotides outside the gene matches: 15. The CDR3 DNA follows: TGTGCCAGCAGTGAATACCTACCTAGCGGGGGGGCCTCTCAGTACAATGAGCAGTTCTTC. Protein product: CASSEYLPSGGASQYNEQFF.

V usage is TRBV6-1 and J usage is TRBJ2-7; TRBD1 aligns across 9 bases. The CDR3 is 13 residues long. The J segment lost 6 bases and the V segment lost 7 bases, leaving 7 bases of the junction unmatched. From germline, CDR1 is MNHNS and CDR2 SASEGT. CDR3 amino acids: CASTGQGNGEQYF. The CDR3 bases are TGTGCCAGCACCGGACAGGGGAACGGCGAGCAGTACTTC.

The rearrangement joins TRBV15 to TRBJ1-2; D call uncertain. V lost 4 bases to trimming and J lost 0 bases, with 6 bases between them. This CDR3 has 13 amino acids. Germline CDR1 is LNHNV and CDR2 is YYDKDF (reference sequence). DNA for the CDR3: TGTGCCACCAGCATTTCGGCTAACTATGGCTACACCTTC. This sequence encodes CATSISANYGYTF. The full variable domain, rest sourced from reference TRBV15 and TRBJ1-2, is DAMVIQNPRYQVTQFGKPVTLSCSQTLNHNVMYWYQQKSSQAPKLLFHYYDKDFNNEADTPDNFQSRRPNTSFCFLDIRSPGLGDTAMYLCATSISANYGYTFGSGTRLTVV.

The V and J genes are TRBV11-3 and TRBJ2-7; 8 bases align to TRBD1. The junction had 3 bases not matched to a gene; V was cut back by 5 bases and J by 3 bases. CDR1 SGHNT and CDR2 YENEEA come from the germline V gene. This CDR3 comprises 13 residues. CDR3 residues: CASSTDRGYEQYF. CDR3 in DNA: TGTGCCAGCAGCACCGACAGGGGCTACGAGCAGTACTTC.